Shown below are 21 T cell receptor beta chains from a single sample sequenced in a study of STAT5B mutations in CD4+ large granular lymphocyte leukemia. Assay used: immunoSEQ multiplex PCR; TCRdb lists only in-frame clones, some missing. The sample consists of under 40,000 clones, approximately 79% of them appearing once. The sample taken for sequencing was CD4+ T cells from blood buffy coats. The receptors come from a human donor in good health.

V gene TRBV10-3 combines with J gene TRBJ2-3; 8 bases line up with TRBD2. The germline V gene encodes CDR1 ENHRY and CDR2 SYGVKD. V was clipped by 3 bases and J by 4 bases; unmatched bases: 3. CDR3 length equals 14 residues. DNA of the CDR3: TGTGCCATCAGTGATAGCGGGGTATCAGATACGCAGTATTTT. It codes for CAISDSGVSDTQYF.

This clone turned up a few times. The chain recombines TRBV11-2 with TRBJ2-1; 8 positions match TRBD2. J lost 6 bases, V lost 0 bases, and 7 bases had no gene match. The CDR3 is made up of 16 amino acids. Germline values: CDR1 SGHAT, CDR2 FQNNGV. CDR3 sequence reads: CASSLEPGLGPNEQFF. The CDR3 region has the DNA TGTGCCAGCAGCTTAGAACCGGGACTAGGCCCCAATGAGCAGTTCTTC.

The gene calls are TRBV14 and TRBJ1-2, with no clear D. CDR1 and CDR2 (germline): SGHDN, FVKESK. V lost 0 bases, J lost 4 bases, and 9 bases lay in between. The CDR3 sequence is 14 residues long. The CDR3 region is CASSQEARRYGYTF. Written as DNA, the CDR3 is TGTGCCAGCAGCCAAGAGGCGCGGCGCTATGGCTACACCTTC. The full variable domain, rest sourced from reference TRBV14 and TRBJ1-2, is EAGVTQFPSHSVIEKGQTVTLRCDPISGHDNLYWYRRVMGKEIKFLLHFVKESKQDESGMPNNRFLAERTGGTYSTLKVQPAELEDSGVYFCASSQEARRYGYTFGSGTRLTVV.

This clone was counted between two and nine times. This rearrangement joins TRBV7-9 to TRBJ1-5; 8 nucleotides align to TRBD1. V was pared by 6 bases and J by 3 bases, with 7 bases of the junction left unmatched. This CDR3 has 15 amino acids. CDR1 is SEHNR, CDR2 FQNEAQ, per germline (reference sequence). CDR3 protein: CASSPGTGDNQPQHF. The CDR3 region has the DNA TGTGCCAGCAGTCCCGGGACAGGAGACAATCAGCCCCAGCATTTT.

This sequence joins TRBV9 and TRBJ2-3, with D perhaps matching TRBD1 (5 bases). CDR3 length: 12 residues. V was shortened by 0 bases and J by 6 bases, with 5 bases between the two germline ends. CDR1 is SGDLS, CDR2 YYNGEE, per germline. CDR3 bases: TGTGCCAGCAGCGTAGAGGGGGATACGCAGTATTTT. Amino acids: CASSVEGDTQYF.

The CDR3 spells CASSHLVGGFTEAFF. The DNA of the CDR3 is TGTGCCAGTAGCCATCTTGTTGGAGGGTTCACTGAAGCTTTCTTT. The rearrangement joins TRBV19 to TRBJ1-1, with D unclear. V lost 6 bases to trimming and J lost 4 bases, with 18 bases between them. This CDR3 spans 15 amino acids. From germline, CDR1 is LNHDA and CDR2 SQIVND (reference sequence).

This CDR3 is CASRQTSDGGELFF. The DNA of the CDR3 is TGCGCCAGCAGACAGACTAGCGACGGCGGGGAGCTGTTTTTT. The V and J genes are TRBV5-1 and TRBJ2-2; 8 bases align to TRBD2. V lost 5 bases and J lost 7; bases outside the gene matches: 7. This CDR3 comprises 14 residues. The germline gives CDR1 SGHRS, CDR2 YFSETQ.

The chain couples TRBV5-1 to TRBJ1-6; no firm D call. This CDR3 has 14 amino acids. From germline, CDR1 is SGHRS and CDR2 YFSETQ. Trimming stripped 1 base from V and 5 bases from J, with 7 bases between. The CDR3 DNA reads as TGCGCCAGCAGCTTGTTGGTACATAATTCACCCCTCCACTTT. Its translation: CASSLLVHNSPLHF. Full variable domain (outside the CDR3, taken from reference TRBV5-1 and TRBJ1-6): KAGVTQTPRYLIKTRGQQVTLSCSPISGHRSVSWYQQTPGQGLQFLFEYFSETQRNKGNFPGRFSGRQFSNSRSEMNVSTLELGDSALYLCASSLLVHNSPLHFGNGTRLTVT.

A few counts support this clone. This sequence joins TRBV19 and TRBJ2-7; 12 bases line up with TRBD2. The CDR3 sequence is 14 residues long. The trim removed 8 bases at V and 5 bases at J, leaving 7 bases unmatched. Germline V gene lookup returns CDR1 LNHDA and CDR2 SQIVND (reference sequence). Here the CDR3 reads CASGTSGRFHEQYF. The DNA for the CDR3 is TGTGCCAGTGGCACTAGCGGGAGGTTCCACGAGCAGTACTTC.

CDR3 amino acids: CASRRSGGTYNEQFF. The CDR3 coding sequence is TGTGCCAGTAGGAGGAGCGGGGGTACCTACAATGAGCAGTTCTTC. The rearrangement links TRBV19 to TRBJ2-1; 8 nucleotides agree with TRBD2. V was pared by 6 bases and J by 2 bases, with 6 bases of the junction left unmatched. Looked up from germline, CDR1 is LNHDA and CDR2 is SQIVND (reference sequence). The CDR3 runs 15 residues.

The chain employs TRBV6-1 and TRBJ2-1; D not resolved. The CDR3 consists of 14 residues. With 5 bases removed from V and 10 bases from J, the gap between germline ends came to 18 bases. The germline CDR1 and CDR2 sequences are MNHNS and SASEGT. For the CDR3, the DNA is TGTGCCAGCAGTCCGAACGACCCATTCGGAGAGCAGTTCTTC. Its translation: CASSPNDPFGEQFF.

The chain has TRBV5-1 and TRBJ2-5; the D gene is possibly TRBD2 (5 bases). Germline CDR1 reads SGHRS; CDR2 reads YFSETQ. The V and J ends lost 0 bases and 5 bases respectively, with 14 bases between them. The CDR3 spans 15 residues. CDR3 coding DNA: TGCGCCAGCAGCTTGGGAGTGGTTTCGGGGGAGACCCAGTACTTC. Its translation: CASSLGVVSGETQYF.

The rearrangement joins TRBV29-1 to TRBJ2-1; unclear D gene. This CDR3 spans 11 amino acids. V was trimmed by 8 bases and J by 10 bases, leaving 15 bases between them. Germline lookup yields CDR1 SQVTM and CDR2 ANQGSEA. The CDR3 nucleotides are TGCAGCCTATCGATCACGGCGGAGCAGTTCTTC. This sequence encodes CSLSITAEQFF.

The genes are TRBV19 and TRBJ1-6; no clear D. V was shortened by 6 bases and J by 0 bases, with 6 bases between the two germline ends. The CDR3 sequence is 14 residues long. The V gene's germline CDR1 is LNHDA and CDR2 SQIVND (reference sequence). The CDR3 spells CASRESSYNSPLHF. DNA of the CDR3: TGTGCCAGTAGAGAGAGCTCCTATAATTCACCCCTCCACTTT.

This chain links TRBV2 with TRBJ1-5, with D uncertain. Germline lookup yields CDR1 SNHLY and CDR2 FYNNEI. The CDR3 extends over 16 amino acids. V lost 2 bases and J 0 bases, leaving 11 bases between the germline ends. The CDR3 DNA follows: TGTGCCAGCAGTGAAAGGGCAGTGTATAGCAATCAGCCCCAGCATTTT. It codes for CASSERAVYSNQPQHF.

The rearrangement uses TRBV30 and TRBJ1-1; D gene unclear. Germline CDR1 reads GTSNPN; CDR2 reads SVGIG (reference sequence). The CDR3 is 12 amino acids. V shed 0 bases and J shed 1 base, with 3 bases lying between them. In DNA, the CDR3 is TGTGCCTGGAGTGTGGCGAACACTGAAGCTTTCTTT. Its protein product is CAWSVANTEAFF.

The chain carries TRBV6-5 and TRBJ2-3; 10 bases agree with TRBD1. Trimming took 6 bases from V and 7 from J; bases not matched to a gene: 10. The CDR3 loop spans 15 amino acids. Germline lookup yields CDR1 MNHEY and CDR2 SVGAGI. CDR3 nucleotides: TGTGCCAGCAGACCGGGACAGGGGAGGGGTTATACGCAGTATTTT. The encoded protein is CASRPGQGRGYTQYF.

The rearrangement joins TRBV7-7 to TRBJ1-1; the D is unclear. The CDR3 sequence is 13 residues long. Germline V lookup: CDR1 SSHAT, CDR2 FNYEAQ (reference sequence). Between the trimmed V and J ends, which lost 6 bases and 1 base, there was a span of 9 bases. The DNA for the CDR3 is TGTGCCAGCAGTTCCAGGCCGAACACTGAAGCTTTCTTT. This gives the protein CASSSRPNTEAFF.

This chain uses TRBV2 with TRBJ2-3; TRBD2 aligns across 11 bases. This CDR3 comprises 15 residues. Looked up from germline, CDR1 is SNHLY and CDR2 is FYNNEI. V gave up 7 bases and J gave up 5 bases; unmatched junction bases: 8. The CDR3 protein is CASKWVAGGRDTQYF. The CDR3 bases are TGTGCCAGCAAGTGGGTAGCGGGAGGGCGAGATACGCAGTATTTT.

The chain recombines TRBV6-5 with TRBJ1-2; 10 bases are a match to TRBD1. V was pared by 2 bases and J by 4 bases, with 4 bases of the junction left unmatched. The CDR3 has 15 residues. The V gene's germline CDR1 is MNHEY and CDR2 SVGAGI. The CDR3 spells CASSYRDRGSYGYTF. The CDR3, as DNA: TGTGCCAGCAGTTACCGGGACAGGGGCTCCTATGGCTACACCTTC.

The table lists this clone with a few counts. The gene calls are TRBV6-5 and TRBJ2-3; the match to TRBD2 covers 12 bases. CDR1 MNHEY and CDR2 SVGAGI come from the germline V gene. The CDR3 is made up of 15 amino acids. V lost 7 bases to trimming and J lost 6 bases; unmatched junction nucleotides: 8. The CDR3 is CASNSLAGGGDTQYF. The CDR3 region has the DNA TGTGCCAGCAATTCACTAGCGGGGGGCGGGGATACGCAGTATTTT.